This T cell receptor (beta chain) was sequenced for a study of esophageal squamous cell carcinoma under preoperative chemotherapy. The CDR3 covers 16 residues. Trimming cost V 5 bases and J 13 bases, with 26 bases left between them. Per the germline V gene, CDR1 is SGHVS and CDR2 is FQNEAQ. The time point: after preoperative PTX-NDP chemotherapy. In TCRdb, the PCR reads were re-called with MiXCR into one record per CDR3 protein. The sample holds around 30,000 distinct CDR3 sequences, around 50% seen once. This clonotype was counted only a few times. The chain is built from TRBV7-8 and TRBJ2-2; tentative D call: TRBD2 (7 bases). The specimen was obtained from a patient given preoperative chemotherapy. The TCR comes from a human donor with esophageal squamous cell carcinoma. The donor label of this sample is uncertain. CDR3 nucleotide sequence: TGTGCCAGCAGCCGCCTAGGGGGGGCAAGCACAGGTGCGCTGTTTTTT. Translation gives CASSRLGGASTGALFF.